This passage covers 17 T cell receptor beta chains from one sample sequenced in a study of blood T cell repertoires in COVID-19. The data were produced by immunoSEQ multiplex PCR, yet TCRdb's version contains in-frame clones alone and is incomplete. Of approximately 200,000 clones listed, about 84% are singletons. The specimen sequenced was PBMCs or T cells enriched from blood (not recorded which). Receptor source: a man in his 60s who had recovered from COVID-19.

V gene TRBV2 combines with J gene TRBJ1-4; 8 bases are shared with TRBD1. The germline gives CDR1 SNHLY, CDR2 FYNNEI. CDR3 length: 15 amino acids. After removal of 4 bases from V and 4 bases from J, the junction contained 5 bases not matched to a gene. CDR3 DNA: TGTGCCAGCAGTGGCTTGACAGGGGATAATGAAAAACTGTTTTTT. Protein: CASSGLTGDNEKLFF.

V and J are TRBV5-1 and TRBJ2-2; 9 nucleotides match TRBD1. The CDR3 is 15 amino acids. Unmatched junction bases numbered 6, after V lost 4 bases and J lost 5 bases. Germline CDR1 is SGHRS and CDR2 is YFSETQ. The DNA for the CDR3 is TGCGCCAGCAGCGACCGGGACAGGGATACCGGGGAGCTGTTTTTT. It is translated as CASSDRDRDTGELFF.

V is TRBV11-2 and J is TRBJ2-5; the match to TRBD1 covers 9 bases. Trimming at V came to 1 base and at J to 8 bases, leaving 8 bases not matched to a gene. Germline V gives CDR1 SGHAT, CDR2 FQNNGV. There are 15 residues in the CDR3. CDR3 DNA sequence: TGTGCCAGCAGCTTAGCCAGCCCAACAGGGGGCACCCAGTACTTC. It specifies CASSLASPTGGTQYF.

The chain uses TRBV9 and TRBJ2-3; D perhaps matches TRBD2 (7 bases). Germline V CDR1 and CDR2: SGDLS, YYNGEE. Trimming stripped 4 bases from V and 0 bases from J, with 15 bases between. The CDR3 is 16 residues long. Here the CDR3 DNA reads TGTGCCAGCAGCCCTCATGCGGGGGCGAGCACAGATACGCAGTATTTT. This sequence encodes CASSPHAGASTDTQYF.

This chain joins TRBV5-1 and TRBJ1-3; D call uncertain. V lost 0 bases, J lost 9 bases, and 13 bases lay in between. Germline CDR1 is SGHRS and CDR2 is YFSETQ. The CDR3 is 14 residues long. The CDR3: CASSLVPGFSTIYF. CDR3 nucleotides: TGCGCCAGCAGCTTGGTTCCAGGTTTCTCCACCATATATTTT. The full variable domain, its missing parts supplied by reference TRBV5-1 and TRBJ1-3, is KAGVTQTPRYLIKTRGQQVTLSCSPISGHRSVSWYQQTPGQGLQFLFEYFSETQRNKGNFPGRFSGRQFSNSRSEMNVSTLELGDSALYLCASSLVPGFSTIYFGEGSWLTVV.

The rearrangement joins TRBV19 to TRBJ1-5; D is uncertain. This CDR3 has 15 amino acids. V gave up 9 bases and J gave up 7 bases, with 22 bases separating them. CDR1 and CDR2 from the germline V gene are LNHDA and SQIVND (reference sequence). The CDR3 loop is CASSTGLPGEQPQHF. The CDR3 DNA is TGTGCCAGCTCCACTGGACTCCCCGGCGAGCAGCCCCAGCATTTT.

V is TRBV2 and J is TRBJ1-5; no clear D. This CDR3 comprises 16 residues. With 4 bases removed from V and 2 bases from J, the gap between germline ends came to 15 bases. Germline CDR1 reads SNHLY; CDR2 reads FYNNEI. The CDR3: CASSASSGFGNQPQHF. The CDR3 DNA is TGTGCCAGCAGTGCATCCTCGGGGTTTGGCAATCAGCCCCAGCATTTT.

This sequence joins TRBV19 and TRBJ2-1; 10 nucleotides match TRBD1. Germline CDR1 LNHDA, CDR2 SQIVND (reference sequence). With V trimmed by 2 bases and J by 6 bases, 4 bases remained unmatched. This CDR3 has 15 residues. CDR3 loop: CASSINRDRGNEQFF. The CDR3 DNA sequence: TGTGCCAGTAGTATAAACCGGGACAGGGGCAATGAGCAGTTCTTC.

The genes are TRBV9 and TRBJ1-5; D is unresolved. The CDR3 has 15 amino acids. The germline V gene has CDR1 SGDLS and CDR2 YYNGEE. With 0 bases removed from V and 2 bases from J, the gap between germline ends came to 9 bases. CDR3 nucleotides: TGTGCCAGCAGCGTAGGTTTCGGGGGCAATCAGCCCCAGCATTTT. It specifies CASSVGFGGNQPQHF.

This chain connects TRBV7-2 to TRBJ1-1; perhaps TRBD1 as D (5 bases). The germline V gene has CDR1 SGHTA and CDR2 FQGNSA. The germline V and J ends were trimmed by 4 bases and 3 bases, with 12 bases remaining between them. The CDR3 loop spans 14 amino acids. The CDR3 spells CASSWTPFYTEAFF. For the CDR3, the DNA is TGTGCCAGCAGCTGGACACCTTTTTACACTGAAGCTTTCTTT.

This clone was recorded only once. The V call is TRBV3-1 (or the pseudogene TRBV3-2), the J call TRBJ1-2; no definite D call. V was cut by 3 bases and J by 0 bases, with 8 bases left in between. CDR1 is LGHDT and CDR2 is YNNKEL in the germline V gene (reference sequence). The CDR3 spans 14 residues. In nucleotides, the CDR3 is TGTGCCAGCAGCCAGGTCGGGACTAACTATGGCTACACCTTC. It specifies CASSQVGTNYGYTF.

The chain joins TRBV2 to TRBJ2-7; TRBD1 might be the D (6 bases). The CDR3 runs to 14 residues. V was shortened by 9 bases and J by 0 bases, with 15 bases between the two germline ends. In germline, CDR1 is SNHLY, CDR2 FYNNEI. The CDR3: CASGFRGSSYEQYF. The CDR3 DNA reads as TGTGCCAGTGGTTTCAGGGGAAGCTCCTACGAGCAGTACTTC.

V gene TRBV7-9 combines with J gene TRBJ2-3; tentative D call: TRBD2 (6 bases). The ends were cut back, 5 bases at V and 0 bases at J, with 12 bases in the middle. Germline CDR1 and CDR2: SEHNR and FQNEAQ (reference sequence). The CDR3 is 15 amino acids. The CDR3, as DNA: TGTGCCAGCAGCCCCCGGGGGAGTAGCACAGATACGCAGTATTTT. It codes for CASSPRGSSTDTQYF.

The gene calls are TRBV10-3 and TRBJ1-3, with 7 nucleotides matching TRBD1. Germline trimming cut 6 bases from V and 8 bases from J; bases unmatched to any gene: 7. The CDR3 contains 13 residues. CDR1 and CDR2 from the germline V gene are ENHRY and SYGVKD. In nucleotides, the CDR3 is TGTGCCATCAGATCGACAGGGTTAGACACCATATATTTT. It is translated as CAIRSTGLDTIYF.

The chain combines TRBV18 with TRBJ2-5; 7 bases agree with TRBD1. After removal of 5 bases from V and 4 bases from J, the junction contained 10 bases not matched to a gene. Germline-derived CDR1 and CDR2 are KGHSH and LQKENI. This CDR3 comprises 15 residues. For the CDR3, the DNA is TGTGCCAGCTCATCGTTGACAGGGTCGTCAGAGACCCAGTACTTC. It yields the protein CASSSLTGSSETQYF.

The CDR3 bases are TGTGCCACCAGTGATTCGCGACAGGGGAACACTGAAGCTTTCTTT. It encodes CATSDSRQGNTEAFF. This chain links TRBV24-1 with TRBJ1-1; 7 bases map to TRBD1. The CDR3 covers 15 residues. V was pared by 2 bases and J by 1 base, with 3 bases of the junction left unmatched. Germline CDR1 and CDR2: KGHDR and SFDVKD.

The chain recombines TRBV7-9 with TRBJ1-3; TRBD1 might be the D (6 bases). The CDR3 sequence is 15 residues long. V lost 5 bases to trimming and J lost 0 bases, with 11 bases between them. Germline CDR1 reads SEHNR; CDR2 reads FQNEAQ (reference sequence). CDR3 sequence (DNA): TGTGCCAGCAGCCTAAGGGGGGGCTCTGGAAACACCATATATTTT. Translating it yields CASSLRGGSGNTIYF. Based on the CDR3 plus reference TRBV7-9 and TRBJ1-3, the full variable domain is DTGVSQNPRHKITKRGQNVTFRCDPISEHNRLYWYRQTLGQGPEFLTYFQNEAQLEKSRLLSDRFSAERPKGSFSTLEIQRTEQGDSAMYLCASSLRGGSGNTIYFGEGSWLTVV.